Listed below are T cell receptor beta chains from one sample, sequenced in a study of shared clonotypes between healthy human individuals. TCRdb's table, derived via immunoSEQ multiplex PCR, lists solely in-frame clones and lacks some. Here the sample spans about 680,000 clones, around 74% being singletons. Sequenced: memory CD4+ T cells sorted from blood. These receptors all come from a woman in her thirties in good health. CDR3s include the opening cysteine and the closing phenylalanine or tryptophan. The D gene is left open where the match is weak. Size values are once, few and many counts, or a class for expanded clones, and some rows have none.

D	J	V	size	DNA	CDR3
TRBD1	TRBJ1-3	TRBV27	-	TGTGCCAGCAGTTCAGGGGGGTCAGGAAACACCATATATTTT	CASSSGGSGNTIYF
-	TRBJ2-7	TRBV5-1	-	TGCGCCAGCAGCTTAGCAGGGGTTTCGGACGAGCAGTACTTC	CASSLAGVSDEQYF
TRBD2	TRBJ2-1	TRBV7-2	-	TGTGCCAGCCGACCTGGTGGACTAGCGGGATCTGATGAGCAGTTCTTC	CASRPGGLAGSDEQFF
TRBD2	TRBJ2-5	TRBV5-1	-	TGCGCCAGCAGCTCAGCGGGAAAGCTAAACCAAGAGACCCAGTACTTC	CASSSAGKLNQETQYF
-	TRBJ2-5	TRBV5-5	-	TGTGCCAGCAGATTGGACGGCGGGAAGGGGACCCAGTACTTC	CASRLDGGKGTQYF
-	TRBJ2-5	TRBV2	-	TGTGCCAGCGAGATCTCCTCTTGGGCCCAGTACTTC	CASEISSWAQYF
TRBD2	TRBJ2-7	TRBV5-3	-	TGTGCCAGAAGCTTAGAGGGACTAGCTAAGAGGACAGCGGTCGAGCAGTACTTC	CARSLEGLAKRTAVEQYF
-	TRBJ2-3	TRBV28	-	TGTGCCAGCAGCATAGGGCGGGCGTTCGAGCTCACAGATACGCAGTATTTT	CASSIGRAFELTDTQYF
TRBD2	TRBJ2-3	TRBV19	few	TGTGCCAGTAGAGGACTAGCGGGAAGGGCAGATACGCAGTATTTT	CASRGLAGRADTQYF
-	TRBJ2-7	TRBV7-9	-	TGTGCCAGCAGCCCAGGACCAACGGTCGAGCAGTACTTC	CASSPGPTVEQYF
TRBD2	TRBJ2-4	TRBV28	few	TGTGCCAGGACGGGGGAGGGAAAAAACATTCAGTACTTC	CARTGEGKNIQYF
-	TRBJ1-5	TRBV6-5	few	TGTGCCAGCAGCTCGGGCAGCCAGCCCCAGCATTTT	CASSSGSQPQHF
-	TRBJ1-1	TRBV10-3	many	TGTGCCATCAGTGAGTCCTTCGGGGGCAGGGTGAACACTGAAGCTTTCTTT	CAISESFGGRVNTEAFF
-	TRBJ2-1	TRBV29-1	many	TGCAGCGTTGTTCGCCAAACCTACAATGAGCAGTTCTTC	CSVVRQTYNEQFF
-	TRBJ1-2	TRBV4-2	-	TGTGCCAGCAGCCCCAGCGAAGGGGGGAACTATGGCTACACCTTC	CASSPSEGGNYGYTF
-	TRBJ2-1	TRBV28	-	TGTGCCAGCAGTTTATCTCGACAGTACTACAATGAGCAGTTCTTC	CASSLSRQYYNEQFF
-	TRBJ1-1	TRBV7-9	-	TGTGCCAAAAGCCCAGTGAACACTGAAGCTTTCTTT	CAKSPVNTEAFF
TRBD2	TRBJ2-5	TRBV19	-	TGTGCCAGTAGTATCCCCCCTAGCGGGAGCTGGAAAGAGACCCAGTACTTC	CASSIPPSGSWKETQYF
-	TRBJ1-2	TRBV5-6	-	TGTGCCAGCAGCTTGCGTAGGGCTAGCTATGGCTACACCTTC	CASSLRRASYGYTF
-	TRBJ2-7	TRBV11-2	few	TGTGCCAGCAGCCGACAGAGGGACTCCTACGAGCAGTACTTC	CASSRQRDSYEQYF
-	TRBJ2-2	TRBV18	-	TGTGCCAGCTCACCGACGACGGGAACCTACACCGGGGAGCTGTTTTTT	CASSPTTGTYTGELFF
-	TRBJ1-2	TRBV18	-	TGTGCCAGCTCACCTTTGGATGAGAATAGGTATGGCTACACCTTC	CASSPLDENRYGYTF
-	TRBJ1-1	TRBV6-4	few	TGTGCCAGCAGCGCAACAGAGAACACTGAAGCTTTCTTT	CASSATENTEAFF
-	TRBJ2-4	TRBV5-1	once	TGCGCCAGCAGCTTGGGCCCCAAAGCCAAAAACATTCAGTACTTC	CASSLGPKAKNIQYF
TRBD2	TRBJ2-5	TRBV27	once	TGTGCCAGCAGTCCCTCCCGGCGGGGGACTTACCAAGAGACCCAGTACTTC	CASSPSRRGTYQETQYF
TRBD1	TRBJ2-5	TRBV9	-	TGTGCCAGTGCATCGACAGGGCTTGGGACCCAGTACTTC	CASASTGLGTQYF
-	TRBJ2-5	TRBV5-1	-	TGCGCCAGCAGCTGGGGAGAGACCCAGTACTTC	CASSWGETQYF
-	TRBJ1-5	TRBV4-1	-	TGCGCCAGCAGCCAAGGTCTAGGTAGGGGCAATCAGCCCCAGCATTTT	CASSQGLGRGNQPQHF
TRBD2	TRBJ2-7	TRBV11-2	-	TGTGCCAGCAGCTTAGTGGGACTAGCGGGGCCCAAGCAGTACTTC	CASSLVGLAGPKQYF
-	TRBJ2-1	TRBV27	-	TGTGCCAGCCGAAGGGGGAATGAGCAGTTCTTC	CASRRGNEQFF
TRBD2	TRBJ2-1	TRBV4-2	-	TGTGCCAGCAGCCGCTCGGGGACTAGCTCCTACAATGAGCAGTTCTTC	CASSRSGTSSYNEQFF
-	TRBJ1-4	TRBV6-5	-	TGTGCCAGCAGAAAACGCGAGGCCTGGCAAAAACTGTTTTTT	CASRKREAWQKLFF
-	TRBJ1-5	TRBV10-2	-	TGCGCCAGCAGTGGGGCGCGACAGCCCCAGCATTTT	CASSGARQPQHF
-	TRBJ1-3	TRBV5-8	-	TGTGCCAGCAAAGTCCCCTCTGGAAACACCATATATTTT	CASKVPSGNTIYF
-	TRBJ1-3	TRBV30	-	TGTGCCTGGAGTGTAAGTCGAAACACCATATATTTT	CAWSVSRNTIYF
-	TRBJ2-2	TRBV30	once	TGTGCCTCCGGGGGTGGGCTCGCCGGGGAGCTGTTTTTT	CASGGGLAGELFF
-	TRBJ2-2	TRBV11-2	-	TGTGCCAGCAGCTTAGGACAGGGAGGAACGGCCGGGGAGCTGTTTTTT	CASSLGQGGTAGELFF
-	TRBJ1-5	TRBV4-2	-	TGTGCCAGCAGCCAAGCCAGGACGGGGGGTGGGCCCCAGCATTTT	CASSQARTGGGPQHF
-	TRBJ1-2	TRBV27	-	TGTGCCAGCAGATTTTCCCAACAGGGAGGCTACACCTTC	CASRFSQQGGYTF
-	TRBJ2-1	TRBV7-9	-	TGTGCCAGCAGCTCCTCCCCGGGACGAACTGAGCAGTTCTTC	CASSSSPGRTEQFF
-	TRBJ1-2	TRBV7-3	-	TGTGCCAGCAGCTTAGGGGGCGTGGGCTACACCTTC	CASSLGGVGYTF
TRBD2	TRBJ2-2	TRBV7-7	once	TGTGCCAGCAGCCAAACTAGCGGAAACACCGGGGAGCTGTTTTTT	CASSQTSGNTGELFF
-	TRBJ1-5	TRBV28	many	TGTGCCAGCCGAGCTGGGAGCAATCAGCCCCAGCATTTT	CASRAGSNQPQHF
TRBD2	TRBJ2-2	TRBV30	many	TGTGCCTGGAGGACTAGCGGGAGAGTACTGTTTTTT	CAWRTSGRVLFF
-	TRBJ2-7	TRBV19	-	TGTGCCAGTAGTGCGTCACCTCCAGCGCGCTTCAGCTCCTACGAGCAGTACTTC	CASSASPPARFSSYEQYF
-	TRBJ1-6	TRBV30	few	TGTGCCTGGACGGGACAAAATAATTCACCCCTCCACTTT	CAWTGQNNSPLHF
TRBD1	TRBJ2-1	TRBV27	few	TGTGCCAGCAGTGATGACAGGGGCACTGAGCAGTTCTTC	CASSDDRGTEQFF
TRBD2	TRBJ2-5	TRBV2	-	TGTGCCAGCAGTCCGGGACTAGCGGGAGGGACCCAAGAGACCCAGTACTTC	CASSPGLAGGTQETQYF
-	TRBJ2-1	TRBV2	once	TGTGCCAGCAGTGGGGTAGGGACTGAGCAGTTCTTC	CASSGVGTEQFF
-	TRBJ1-3	TRBV2	-	TGTGCCAGCAGTGATCCTTGGGGGGGCTCTGGAAACACCATATATTTT	CASSDPWGGSGNTIYF